The 7 T cell receptor beta chains below were found in one sample sequenced in a study of STAT3 mutations in large granular lymphocyte leukemia. The antigens these receptors bind are not known. Study observations and caveats: In T-cell large granular lymphocyte leukemia, about half of patients showed multiple immunodominant subclonotypes.

TCRdb's table, derived via immunoSEQ multiplex PCR, lists solely in-frame clones and lacks some. Found here are around 39,000 clones, 88% of them singletons; the top ten hold roughly 0.39%. Material: PBMCs. Receptors were obtained from a human donor with T large granular lymphocyte leukemia. Some clones in this sample may be carry-over from other donors' samples.

The gene calls are TRBV7-2 and TRBJ2-1; weak D call: TRBD1 (6 bases). The CDR3 spans 12 residues. Germline V gives CDR1 SGHTA, CDR2 FQGNSA. The ends were cut back, 4 bases at V and 10 bases at J, with 11 bases in the middle. This CDR3 is CASSSTGQEQFF. The CDR3 DNA reads TGTGCCAGCAGCTCAACCGGACAGGAGCAGTTCTTC.

The chain recombines TRBV6-1 with TRBJ1-1, with D hard to call. The CDR3 extends over 14 amino acids. Trimming took 4 bases from V and 1 from J, leaving 10 bases between them. In germline, CDR1 is MNHNS, CDR2 SASEGT. The CDR3 is CASSVVFTNTEAFF. CDR3 in DNA: TGTGCCAGCAGTGTTGTGTTTACGAACACTGAAGCTTTCTTT.

V and J are TRBV30 and TRBJ2-3, with a possible D match to TRBD2 (7 bases). CDR1 and CDR2 from the germline V gene are GTSNPN and SVGIG (reference sequence). V was pared by 0 bases and J by 6 bases, with 16 bases between. This CDR3 comprises 15 residues. The CDR3 DNA reads as TGTGCCTGGAGTGTCCCCGGGGGGCTCTCCGATACGCAGTATTTT. Amino acids: CAWSVPGGLSDTQYF.

V usage is TRBV18 and J usage is TRBJ2-5; weak D call: TRBD2 (5 bases). V was cut by 8 bases and J by 1 base, with 11 bases left in between. The CDR3 sequence is 13 residues long. Germline CDR1 is KGHSH and CDR2 is LQKENI. For the CDR3, the DNA is TGTGCCAGCGGAGGACTGCTCCAAGAGACCCAGTACTTC. Encoded protein: CASGGLLQETQYF.

J is TRBJ2-6 and V is TRBV30; D gene ambiguous. With 2 bases removed from V and 2 bases from J, the gap between germline ends came to 4 bases. Germline V gene lookup returns CDR1 GTSNPN and CDR2 SVGIG (reference sequence). The CDR3 loop spans 13 amino acids. The CDR3 bases are TGTGCCTGGAGTTGGCCTGGGGCCAACGTCCTGACTTTC. Translation gives CAWSWPGANVLTF.

V gene TRBV25-1 combines with J gene TRBJ2-1, with 8 bases identical to TRBD2. The CDR3 is 14 residues long. The germline V gene encodes CDR1 MGHDK and CDR2 SYGVNS. J was trimmed by 6 bases and V by 5 bases; bases with no gene match: 6. CDR3 protein: CASSSAGGPNEQFF. CDR3 nucleotides: TGTGCCAGCAGTTCTGCGGGGGGCCCCAATGAGCAGTTCTTC.

For the CDR3, the DNA is TGCACCAGCAGCCAAGAACAGACTAGCGGGGGCCAAGAGACCCAGTACTTC. The encoded protein is CTSSQEQTSGGQETQYF. V gene TRBV1 combines with J gene TRBJ2-5; the table calls TRBD2, which could not be checked here. TRBV1 is labeled a pseudogene. This CDR3 has 17 amino acids.